The 12 T cell receptor beta chains reported below all come from one sample, sequenced in a study of blood T cells in healthy people across ages. It was with a sample-barcoded 5' primer and a J-beta primer mix that a second PCR of roughly 7 to 12 cycles was run. TCRdb reanalysed the 5' RACE reads using MiXCR and keeps one entry per CDR3 protein. The data show 550,000 to 750,000 distinct CDR3 sequences, around 20% seen once. Sequencing used blood. The receptor set was obtained from a man between 65 and 79 years old in good health.

The V call is TRBV10-3, the J call TRBJ2-3; 10 bases line up with TRBD2. The CDR3 is made up of 15 amino acids. Germline V gene lookup returns CDR1 ENHRY and CDR2 SYGVKD. Trimming took 10 bases from V and 2 from J; bases not matched to a gene: 9. This CDR3 reads CATRLAGLLTDTQYF. In nucleotides, the CDR3 is TGTGCCACCAGACTAGCGGGCCTACTCACAGATACGCAGTATTTT.

V usage is TRBV4-3 and J usage is TRBJ2-5, with no clear D. The closer fit of TRBJ2-7 to the DNA end suggests the J call may be wrong. Germline CDR1 reads LGHNA; CDR2 reads YSLEER. The CDR3 contains 14 residues. The CDR3 region is CASSQGQYSYEQYF. The DNA for the CDR3 is TGCGCCAGCAGCCAAGGGCAGTACTCCTACGAGCAGTACTTC.

This clonotype was seen only a few times. The chain employs TRBV6-6 and TRBJ2-7; possibly TRBD1 or TRBD2 for D (7 bases each). Trimming took off 5 bases at V and 6 bases at J, with 23 bases between the two ends. The germline CDR1 and CDR2 sequences are MNHNY and SVGAGI (reference sequence). The length of the CDR3 is 16 residues. Written as DNA, the CDR3 is TGTGCCAGCAGTCAATCAACCACAGGGGAGGGAGGCGAGCAGTACTTC. Protein: CASSQSTTGEGGEQYF.

This clonotype has only a few counts. The J gene is TRBJ2-7, the V gene TRBV12-3 or TRBV12-4; 8 nucleotides line up with TRBD2. The CDR3 consists of 14 residues. V lost 6 bases to trimming and J lost 5 bases; unmatched junction nucleotides: 9. This CDR3 is CASSPGLDYHEQYF. The CDR3 region has the DNA TGTGCCAGCAGCCCGGGACTAGACTACCACGAGCAGTACTTC.

This clonotype was counted only a few times. This rearrangement joins TRBV7-9 to TRBJ2-5, with D possibly being TRBD1 (6 bases). Germline assignment: CDR1 SEHNR and CDR2 FQNEAQ (reference sequence). V was shortened by 5 bases and J by 7 bases, with 17 bases between the two germline ends. The CDR3 runs to 14 residues. The CDR3 region has the DNA TGTGCCAGCAGCGCCTTCGGGACAAGGTGGACCCAGTACTTC. Translated: CASSAFGTRWTQYF.

Comments on this clonotype: A junction boundary mismatches the germline segment, possibly from a read error. The chain is built from TRBV4-3 and TRBJ2-1, with no clear D. The length of the CDR3 is 14 residues. Germline V CDR1 and CDR2: LGHNA, YSLEER. CDR3 sequence: CASGQDNGYNEQFF. The CDR3 DNA follows: TGCGCCAGCGGCCAAGATAACGGTTACAATGAGCAGTTCTTC.

There are a few counts of this clonotype. The rearrangement uses TRBV3-1 and TRBJ2-5; TRBD2 is a possible D gene (6 bases). The end of the DNA is better explained by TRBJ2-7, so the J call may be wrong. The length of the CDR3 is 15 residues. Germline-derived CDR1 and CDR2 are LGHDT and YNNKEL (reference sequence). The CDR3 nucleotides read TGTGCCAGCAGCCCATCCCGCCTAGCGCTATACGAGCAGTACTTC. Its protein is CASSPSRLALYEQYF.

This clonotype turned up a few times. The chain joins TRBV7-8 to TRBJ2-5; D call uncertain. TRBJ2-1 explains the end of the DNA better; the J call may be wrong. Germline CDR1 and CDR2: SGHVS and FQNEAQ. The CDR3 sequence is 12 residues long. Written as DNA, the CDR3 is TGTGCCAGCAGCTTATTTCGGTATGAGCAGTTCTTC. Translated, it gives CASSLFRYEQFF.

This chain connects TRBV7-9 to TRBJ1-4, with TRBD1 identical over 7 bases. Germline V lookup: CDR1 SEHNR, CDR2 FQNEAQ (reference sequence). Trimming at V came to 5 bases and at J to 0 bases, leaving 6 bases not matched to a gene. The CDR3 consists of 16 residues. In nucleotides, the CDR3 is TGTGCCAGCAGCGAGAACAGGGGACCAACTAATGAAAAACTGTTTTTT. It yields the protein CASSENRGPTNEKLFF.

The V call is TRBV3-1, the J call TRBJ1-3; 7 bases align to TRBD1. Per the germline V gene, CDR1 is LGHDT and CDR2 is YNNKEL (reference sequence). V shed 4 bases and J 0 bases; nucleotides not matched to a gene: 6. This CDR3 is built from 16 residues. In DNA form, the CDR3 reads TGTGCCAGCAGCCGGGAAGACAGGGACTCTGGAAACACCATATATTTT. This translates into CASSREDRDSGNTIYF.

To note about this clonotype: A junction boundary mismatches the germline segment, possibly from a read error. The chain couples TRBV7-2 to TRBJ2-7; no clear D gene. Germline V gene sequence: CDR1 SGHTA, CDR2 FQGNSA. This CDR3 contains 13 residues. DNA for the CDR3: TGTGCCAACAGCTTAGATTGGGCTAGCGAGCAGTACTTC. This sequence encodes CANSLDWASEQYF. Using reference TRBV7-2 and TRBJ2-7 for the parts outside the CDR3, the full variable domain is GAGVSQSPSNKVTEKGKDVELRCDPISGHTALYWYRQSLGQGLEFLIYFQGNSAPDKSGLPSDRFSAERTGGSVSTLTIQRTQQEDSAVYLCANSLDWASEQYFGPGTRLTVT.

This clonotype was found a few times. The chain recombines TRBV7-2 with TRBJ1-1; no clear D gene. The germline V and J ends were trimmed by 5 bases and 5 bases, with 12 bases remaining between them. The CDR3 is made up of 13 amino acids. The germline gives CDR1 SGHTA, CDR2 FQGNSA. Here the CDR3 DNA reads TGTGCCAGCAGCCTCCTCGCAGAGACTGAAGCTTTCTTT. Encoded protein: CASSLLAETEAFF.